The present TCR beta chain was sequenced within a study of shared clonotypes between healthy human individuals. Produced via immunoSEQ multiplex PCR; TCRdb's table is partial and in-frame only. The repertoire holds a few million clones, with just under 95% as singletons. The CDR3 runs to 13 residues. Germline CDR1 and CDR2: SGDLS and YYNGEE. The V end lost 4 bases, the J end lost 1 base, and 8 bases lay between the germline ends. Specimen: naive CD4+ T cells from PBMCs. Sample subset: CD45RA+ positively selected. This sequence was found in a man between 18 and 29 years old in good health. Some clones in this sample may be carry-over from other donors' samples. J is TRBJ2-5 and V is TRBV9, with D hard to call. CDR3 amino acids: CASSPLLQETQYF. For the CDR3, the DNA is TGTGCCAGCAGCCCCCTCCTCCAAGAGACCCAGTACTTC.